This T cell receptor (beta chain) originates from a study of cytomegalovirus exposure and HLA in healthy donors. In the study overall: Unique TCRs numbering about 87 million, obtained from HLA-typed donors, made up an early data release. Overall study results and limits: A link between a missense DCLRE1C variant and TCR beta V- and J-gene trimming emerged from a later analysis. TCR beta sequences reportedly predicted most subjects' HLA-A and HLA-B alleles accurately.

PCR employed 60 Vbeta and 13 Jbeta primers. The protocol was immunoSEQ multiplex PCR, while the TCRdb copy is restricted to in-frame clones and leaves out a portion. This sample carries about 180,000 clones, just under 80% of them seen once, and the ten largest clones take about 2.9%. Germline V CDR1 and CDR2: WNHNN, SYGVQD (reference sequence). Unmatched junction bases numbered 5, after V lost 6 bases and J lost 2 bases. The CDR3 totals 14 residues. In regard to this clone: What it binds is not known. Within the sample, other DNA sequences also encode this same CDR3.

Sequenced: PBMCs. The sequence came from a woman aged 45-65 years in good health and CMV-seropositive. The rearrangement joins TRBV10-1 to TRBJ2-5, with TRBD1 identical over 8 bases. CDR3 protein: CASSLGTGQETQYF. DNA of the CDR3: TGCGCCAGCAGCCTCGGGACAGGACAAGAGACCCAGTACTTC.